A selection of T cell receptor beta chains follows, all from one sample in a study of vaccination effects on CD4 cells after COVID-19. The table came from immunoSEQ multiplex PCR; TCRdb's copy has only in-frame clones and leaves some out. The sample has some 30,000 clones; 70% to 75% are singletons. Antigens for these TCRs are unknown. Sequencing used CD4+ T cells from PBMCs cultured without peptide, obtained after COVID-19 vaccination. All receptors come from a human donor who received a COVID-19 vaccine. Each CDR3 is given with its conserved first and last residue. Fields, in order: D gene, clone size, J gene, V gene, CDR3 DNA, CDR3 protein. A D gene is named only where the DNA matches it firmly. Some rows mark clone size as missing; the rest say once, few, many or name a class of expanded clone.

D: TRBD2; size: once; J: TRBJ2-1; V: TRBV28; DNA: TGTGCCACCAAATGGGCTAGCGGGAGGAGGAGTGAGCAGTTCTTC; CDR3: CATKWASGRRSEQFF
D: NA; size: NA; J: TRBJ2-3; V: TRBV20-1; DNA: TGCAGTGCTAGTCAGGGTAGCACAGATACGCAGTATTTT; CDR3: CSASQGSTDTQYF
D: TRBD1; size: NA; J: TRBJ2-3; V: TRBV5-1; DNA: TGCGCCAGCAGCAGGCGGACAGGGGAGGGGACAGATACGCAGTATTTT; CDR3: CASSRRTGEGTDTQYF
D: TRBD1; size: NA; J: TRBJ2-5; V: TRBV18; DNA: TGTGCCAGCTCACCTGACAGGGGCGCTCAAGAGACCCAGTACTTC; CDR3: CASSPDRGAQETQYF
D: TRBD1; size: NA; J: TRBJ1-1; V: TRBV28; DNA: TGTGCCAGCAGTGTGAAGGGGGCGCGGGGCACTGAAGCTTTCTTT; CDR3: CASSVKGARGTEAFF
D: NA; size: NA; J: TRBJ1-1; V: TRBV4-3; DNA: TGCGCCAGCAGCCAAGACCCCCAGACAGGGAACACTGAAGCTTTCTTT; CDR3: CASSQDPQTGNTEAFF
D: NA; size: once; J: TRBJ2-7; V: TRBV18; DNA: TGTGCCAGCTCACCAGTCGGCGCCTACGAGCAGTACTTC; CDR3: CASSPVGAYEQYF
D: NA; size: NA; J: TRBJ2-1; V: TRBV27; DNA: TGTGCCAGCAGTACCAACCCCCCGCCCTTCAATGAGCAGTTCTTC; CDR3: CASSTNPPPFNEQFF
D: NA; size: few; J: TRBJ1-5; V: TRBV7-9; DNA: TGTGCCAGCAGCCCAGTGGGCGGCAATCAGCCCCAGCATTTT; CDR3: CASSPVGGNQPQHF
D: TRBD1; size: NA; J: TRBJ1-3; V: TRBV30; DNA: TGTGCCTGGGCCCTGGGGACAGGGGCCGGAAACACCATATATTTT; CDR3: CAWALGTGAGNTIYF
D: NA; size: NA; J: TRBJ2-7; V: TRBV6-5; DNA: TGTGCCAGCAGTCCCGGAATTAGGGGGGCCGAGCAGTACTTC; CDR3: CASSPGIRGAEQYF